The sequence of this T cell receptor beta chain was determined in a study of somatic mutations in cytotoxic T cells in rheumatoid arthritis. Study as a whole: Blood samples of about 30 ml were drawn from patients (in EDTA) right after diagnosis and before any treatment.

TCRdb keeps only in-frame clones here, not all; method: immunoSEQ multiplex PCR. The sample holds 25,000 to 35,000 clones, approximately 86% seen once. Using positive magnetic bead selection on an AutoMACS, CD4+ and CD8+ cells were isolated, after which their purity was checked by flow cytometry. Findings and caveats of the study: Over 20% of CD8+ cells belonged to the largest CD8+ clone in about an eighth of the 65 patients. A slight TRBV07 underrepresentation in rheumatoid arthritis patients was reported without multiple-comparison adjustment.

V trimming: 4 bases; J trimming: 2 bases; junction bases outside the gene matches: 14. The length of the CDR3 is 18 residues. Germline V gene lookup returns CDR1 SEHNR and CDR2 FQNEAQ (reference sequence). On this clone itself: Its antigen is not known.

The TCR sequence derives from an adult with rheumatoid arthritis. Sequences were obtained from CD8+ T cells sorted from blood. The chain is built from TRBV7-9 and TRBJ1-5; TRBD1 agrees at 7 bases. The CDR3 loop is CASSSSDRLGSRNQPQHF. CDR3 nucleotide sequence: TGTGCCAGCAGCTCCTCGGACAGGCTAGGTTCCCGCAATCAGCCCCAGCATTTT.